One sample yielded the 31 T cell receptor beta chains listed below, sequenced in a study of blood T cell repertoires in COVID-19. The assay was immunoSEQ multiplex PCR, and TCRdb's table has in-frame clones only and misses some. The sample lists a few hundred thousand clones; roughly 80% were seen once. Sequencing was done on a sample of peripheral blood. The receptors were gathered from a human donor in a cohort sampled during active COVID-19.

This clone has a single count. This chain joins TRBV7-9 and TRBJ2-1; weak D call: TRBD2 (5 bases). The V gene's germline CDR1 is SEHNR and CDR2 FQNEAQ (reference sequence). V was trimmed by 0 bases and J by 4 bases, leaving 7 bases between them. The CDR3 runs 14 residues. CDR3 nucleotides: TGTGCCAGCAGCTTAGCGGGAGTATACAATGAGCAGTTCTTC. The encoded protein is CASSLAGVYNEQFF. Full variable domain (rest looked up from reference TRBV7-9 and TRBJ2-1): DTGVSQNPRHKITKRGQNVTFRCDPISEHNRLYWYRQTLGQGPEFLTYFQNEAQLEKSRLLSDRFSAERPKGSFSTLEIQRTEQGDSAMYLCASSLAGVYNEQFFGPGTRLTVL.

Remarks on this clone: Mismatch with germline at one junction end may stem from a read error. The chain recombines TRBV9 with TRBJ2-7; 9 bases agree with TRBD2. Germline values: CDR1 SGDLS, CDR2 YYNGEE. The CDR3 is 17 residues long. The CDR3 DNA follows: TGCGCCCGCAGCGCCGCGGGGGGGCTAGCGGGGTTCTACGAGCAGTACTTC. It yields the protein CARSAAGGLAGFYEQYF.

This clone came up a few times. The gene calls are TRBV10-3 and TRBJ1-1; no reliable D call. V lost 0 bases and J 0 bases, leaving 5 bases between the germline ends. CDR1 and CDR2 (germline): ENHRY, SYGVKD. The CDR3 totals 14 residues. The CDR3 protein is CAISESQVNTEAFF. The CDR3 nucleotides read TGTGCCATCAGTGAGTCTCAGGTGAACACTGAAGCTTTCTTT.

CDR3 sequence (DNA): TGTGCCAGCTCACCGTTCGGTAGCAATCAGCCCCAGCATTTT. Translation: CASSPFGSNQPQHF. V and J are TRBV18 and TRBJ1-5; no clear D. There are 14 residues in the CDR3. V was trimmed by 3 bases and J by 0 bases, leaving 6 bases between them. The germline gives CDR1 KGHSH, CDR2 LQKENI.

The V call is TRBV14, the J call TRBJ2-1; D perhaps matches TRBD2 (6 bases). Per the germline V gene, CDR1 is SGHDN and CDR2 is FVKESK. Trimming pared 1 base from V and 7 bases from J, leaving 14 bases between. The CDR3 is 15 residues long. CDR3 region: CASSQGAGWGNEQFF. The CDR3 region has the DNA TGTGCCAGCAGCCAAGGGGCGGGATGGGGGAATGAGCAGTTCTTC.

The genes are TRBV28 and TRBJ2-5, with D possibly being TRBD1 (6 bases). CDR3 length equals 17 residues. With 2 bases removed from V and 3 bases from J, the gap between germline ends came to 19 bases. Germline V gene lookup returns CDR1 MDHEN and CDR2 SYDVKM. The CDR3 DNA is TGTGCCAGCAGTTTACGCAGGGGTTCAGGGACAAAAGAGACCCAGTACTTC. This sequence encodes CASSLRRGSGTKETQYF.

The chain recombines TRBV5-5 with TRBJ1-2; the D gene is possibly TRBD1 (6 bases). Germline assignment: CDR1 SGHKS and CDR2 YYEKEE (reference sequence). The V end was cut by 6 bases, the J end by 3 bases, with 18 bases between. This CDR3 is built from 15 residues. This chain's CDR3 is CASTLGGQDYYGYTF. In nucleotides, the CDR3 is TGTGCCAGCACCCTGGGGGGGCAGGACTACTATGGCTACACCTTC.

The gene calls are TRBV30 and TRBJ2-3, with D possibly matching TRBD2 (8 bases). Germline V gives CDR1 GTSNPN, CDR2 SVGIG (reference sequence). Trimming took off 2 bases at V and 1 base at J, with 19 bases between the two ends. CDR3 size: 17 residues. CDR3 sequence: CAWSISGRGGGTDTQYF. The CDR3, as DNA: TGTGCCTGGAGTATAAGCGGGAGAGGGGGCGGCACAGATACGCAGTATTTT.

The chain is built from TRBV5-1 and TRBJ2-6; D possibly corresponds to TRBD2 (5 bases). Trimming took 5 bases from V and 0 from J, leaving 12 bases between them. This CDR3 is 16 amino acids long. CDR1 and CDR2 (germline): SGHRS, YFSETQ. The CDR3 spells CASRVTTGSGANVLTF. The DNA of the CDR3 is TGCGCCAGCAGGGTGACTACCGGCTCTGGGGCCAACGTCCTGACTTTC.

This sequence joins TRBV28 and TRBJ1-2, with TRBD1 as a possible D gene (5 bases). Germline lookup yields CDR1 MDHEN and CDR2 SYDVKM. Trimming cost V 10 bases and J 5 bases, with 11 bases left between them. This CDR3 contains 11 residues. The CDR3 bases are TGTGCCACCACGGGACTTTATGGCTACACCTTC. This translates into CATTGLYGYTF.

The rearrangement joins TRBV14 to TRBJ1-1, with 9 nucleotides matching TRBD1. Germline-derived CDR1 and CDR2 are SGHDN and FVKESK. J was trimmed by 0 bases and V by 2 bases; bases with no gene match: 4. This CDR3 comprises 16 residues. CDR3 DNA: TGTGCCAGCAGCCAATATACAGGGGGCGTGAACACTGAAGCTTTCTTT. It is translated as CASSQYTGGVNTEAFF. Full variable domain (remainder filled in from reference TRBV14 and TRBJ1-1): EAGVTQFPSHSVIEKGQTVTLRCDPISGHDNLYWYRRVMGKEIKFLLHFVKESKQDESGMPNNRFLAERTGGTYSTLKVQPAELEDSGVYFCASSQYTGGVNTEAFFGQGTRLTVV.

To note about this clone: Other DNA sequences in this specimen translate into the identical CDR3. The V gene is TRBV4-1, the J gene TRBJ2-3; the D gene is possibly TRBD2 (6 bases). The CDR3 is 16 amino acids. Germline V gene sequence: CDR1 MGHRA, CDR2 YSYEKL. V was shortened by 0 bases and J by 0 bases, with 10 bases between the two germline ends. CDR3 DNA: TGCGCCAGCAGCCAAGAAGTAGCGGCTAGCACAGATACGCAGTATTTT. Residues: CASSQEVAASTDTQYF.

This clone was picked up a small number of times. This chain links TRBV28 with TRBJ1-5; 7 bases match TRBD1. This CDR3 spans 16 amino acids. Germline trimming cut 8 bases from V and 6 bases from J; bases unmatched to any gene: 16. Germline assignment: CDR1 MDHEN and CDR2 SYDVKM. In DNA, the CDR3 is TGTGCCAGCCGGGAGTCAGCAGGGGGGAATTCTCAGCCCCAGCATTTT. It codes for CASRESAGGNSQPQHF.

The chain links TRBV13 to TRBJ2-6; 12 bases fit TRBD1. Germline assignment: CDR1 PRHDT and CDR2 FYEKMQ (reference sequence). This CDR3 has 18 residues. The ends lost 3 bases at V and 4 bases at J; junction bases unmatched: 7. The CDR3 here is CASSFQGQGAVGANVLTF. CDR3 sequence (DNA): TGTGCCAGCAGCTTTCAGGGACAGGGGGCCGTGGGGGCCAACGTCCTGACTTTC.

The rearrangement uses TRBV27 and TRBJ2-3, with 8 bases aligning to TRBD2. The CDR3 totals 15 residues. From germline, CDR1 is MNHEY and CDR2 SMNVEV (reference sequence). V lost 6 bases and J lost 5; bases outside the gene matches: 10. The CDR3 DNA follows: TGTGCCAGCAGCGGAGGCGGGGGGCGCAGAGATACGCAGTATTTT. Protein product: CASSGGGGRRDTQYF.

CDR3 amino acids: CASSMGIAPYYEQYF. The CDR3 DNA sequence: TGTGCCAGTAGTATGGGAATAGCGCCGTACTACGAGCAGTACTTC. The V gene is TRBV19, the J gene TRBJ2-7; perhaps TRBD2 as D (5 bases). The germline CDR1 and CDR2 sequences are LNHDA and SQIVND (reference sequence). Trimming removed 3 bases at V and 3 bases at J, with 15 bases between. The CDR3 extends over 15 amino acids.

The chain recombines TRBV7-2 with TRBJ1-1, with unresolved D. The V and J ends lost 6 bases and 2 bases respectively, with 7 bases between them. CDR3 length: 12 amino acids. Germline V gene lookup returns CDR1 SGHTA and CDR2 FQGNSA. The CDR3 region has the DNA TGTGCCAGCAGACGTACAAACACTGAAGCTTTCTTT. Amino acids: CASRRTNTEAFF. The full variable domain, completed using reference TRBV7-2 and TRBJ1-1, is GAGVSQSPSNKVTEKGKDVELRCDPISGHTALYWYRQSLGQGLEFLIYFQGNSAPDKSGLPSDRFSAERTGGSVSTLTIQRTQQEDSAVYLCASRRTNTEAFFGQGTRLTVV.

CDR3 loop: CASIEGTSNYNEQFF. CDR3 coding DNA: TGCGCCAGCATCGAGGGGACATCTAACTACAATGAGCAGTTCTTC. The chain couples TRBV10-2 to TRBJ2-1; the D gene is possibly TRBD1 (6 bases). Trimming pared 7 bases from V and 3 bases from J, leaving 16 bases between. CDR1 and CDR2 (germline): WSHSY, SAAADI. The CDR3 totals 15 residues.

The V gene is TRBV27, the J gene TRBJ1-5; D is ambiguous. Germline-derived CDR1 and CDR2 are MNHEY and SMNVEV (reference sequence). This CDR3 is built from 14 residues. The V gene lost 11 bases and the J gene lost 2 bases, with 16 bases spanning the gap. In DNA, the CDR3 is TGTGCCGTCGGAGGGCGAAGGGGCAATCAGCCCCAGCATTTT. Translated: CAVGGRRGNQPQHF.

This clone was picked up one time. This chain links TRBV27 with TRBJ2-3; tentative D call: TRBD1 (6 bases). Per the germline V gene, CDR1 is MNHEY and CDR2 is SMNVEV (reference sequence). This CDR3 is 15 amino acids long. V shed 8 bases and J shed 0 bases, with 15 bases lying between them. The CDR3 here is CASQYQGRSTDTQYF. CDR3 DNA: TGTGCCAGCCAGTATCAGGGGCGGAGCACAGATACGCAGTATTTT.

The V and J genes are TRBV24-1 and TRBJ2-3; TRBD2 matches at 7 bases. There are 15 residues in the CDR3. CDR1 is KGHDR, CDR2 SFDVKD, per germline. J lost 0 bases, V lost 5 bases, and 4 bases had no gene match. Written as DNA, the CDR3 is TGTGCCACCAGTGCTCAGCGGGGTAGCACAGATACGCAGTATTTT. It encodes CATSAQRGSTDTQYF.

This clone was seen at least ten times. The CDR3 DNA reads TGTGCCAGCAGCCAAGAATTTCCGGCCCTAGCGGGAGGGCCGGCCGGGGAGCTGTTTTTT. It specifies CASSQEFPALAGGPAGELFF. The chain recombines TRBV4-2 with TRBJ2-2, with 12 bases aligning to TRBD2. The trim removed 0 bases at V and 6 bases at J, leaving 14 bases unmatched. CDR1 LGHNA and CDR2 YNFKEQ come from the germline V gene. This CDR3 has 20 residues.

V usage is TRBV5-4 and J usage is TRBJ1-2, with unresolved D. In germline, CDR1 is SGHNT, CDR2 YYREEE (reference sequence). Trimming cost V 8 bases and J 8 bases, with 22 bases left between them. CDR3 length: 14 residues. CDR3 DNA sequence: TGTGCCAGTCTAGCGGACGGTGACTTGGGAGGCTACACCTTC. Amino acids: CASLADGDLGGYTF.

The CDR3 DNA sequence: TGTGCCAGCAGCTTCGGACAGGGGGCCTACTCTGGGGCCAACGTCCTGACTTTC. This encodes CASSFGQGAYSGANVLTF. The chain carries TRBV7-3 and TRBJ2-6, with 11 bases fitting TRBD1. Trimming removed 3 bases from V and 0 bases from J; junction bases left unmatched: 4. Germline V gene lookup returns CDR1 SGHTA and CDR2 FQGTGA. The CDR3 has 18 amino acids.

This clone was picked up one time. The chain has TRBV7-9 and TRBJ2-1; D not certain. Deletions cut 5 bases from V and 2 bases from J, with 10 bases between. Germline CDR1 SEHNR, CDR2 FQNEAQ (reference sequence). This CDR3 comprises 14 residues. The CDR3 DNA reads TGTGCCAGCAGCCCTAGTCCCCCCTACAATGAGCAGTTCTTC. This codes for CASSPSPPYNEQFF.

The gene calls are TRBV4-1 and TRBJ2-2, with TRBD1 matching over 8 bases. This CDR3 is 17 amino acids long. J gave up 5 bases and V 4 bases, and 12 bases lay outside the gene matches. The germline V gene encodes CDR1 MGHRA and CDR2 YSYEKL. In DNA form, the CDR3 reads TGCGCCAGCAGCCCAGCCTTAACCAGGGGGCGAACCGGGGAGCTGTTTTTT. Translating it yields CASSPALTRGRTGELFF.

The V gene is TRBV5-3, the J gene TRBJ2-6; no clear D gene. TRBV5-3 is an open reading frame whose function is uncertain. With 2 bases removed from V and 0 bases from J, the gap between germline ends came to 12 bases. CDR3 length: 17 residues. The CDR3 DNA reads TGTGCCAGAAGCTTCCCCCAACAGAGCTCTGGGGCCAACGTCCTGACTTTC. Amino acid sequence: CARSFPQQSSGANVLTF.

J is TRBJ1-3 and V is TRBV29-1, with unresolved D. V was cut by 4 bases and J by 0 bases, with 7 bases left in between. Germline CDR1 reads SQVTM; CDR2 reads ANQGSEA. This CDR3 has 13 residues. The CDR3 nucleotides read TGCAGCGTTGCTATTAGCTCTGGAAACACCATATATTTT. Translation: CSVAISSGNTIYF.

The gene calls are TRBV10-3 and TRBJ2-7, with D possibly matching TRBD2 (6 bases). The CDR3 is 13 residues long. V lost 3 bases and J lost 2, with 8 bases in between. Germline lookup yields CDR1 ENHRY and CDR2 SYGVKD. CDR3 amino acids: CAISDGTAYEQYF. The CDR3 nucleotides read TGTGCCATCAGTGATGGGACTGCCTACGAGCAGTACTTC.

J is TRBJ2-2 and V is TRBV18, with D perhaps matching TRBD2 (6 bases). Trimming took 3 bases from V and 4 from J, leaving 12 bases between them. The CDR3 totals 15 residues. CDR1 and CDR2 (germline): KGHSH, LQKENI. CDR3 nucleotides: TGTGCCAGCTCACCGTACCAGGGACTCACCGGGGAGCTGTTTTTT. Protein product: CASSPYQGLTGELFF.

This chain joins TRBV11-2 and TRBJ2-7; tentative D call: TRBD1 (5 bases). Germline V gene lookup returns CDR1 SGHAT and CDR2 FQNNGV. This CDR3 is built from 16 residues. V was pared by 1 base and J by 0 bases, with 13 bases between. DNA for the CDR3: TGTGCCAGCAGCTTAGCATCGCGACAGATCTCCTACGAGCAGTACTTC. This translates into CASSLASRQISYEQYF.